This TCR beta chain was captured in a study of shared clonotypes between healthy human individuals. Profiling relied on immunoSEQ multiplex PCR, and the TCRdb table lists in-frame clones only, not all of them. Of about 1.5 million clones in the sample, 95% to 99% are singletons; the top ten hold roughly 0.45%. CDR1 is SGHDT, CDR2 YYEEEE, per germline. With 4 bases removed from V and 2 bases from J, the gap between germline ends came to 13 bases. CDR3 size: 15 residues. The source is a man aged 25 to 40 in good health. V is TRBV5-6 and J is TRBJ1-5, with D maybe TRBD1 (6 bases). Input material: naive CD4+ T cells sorted from blood. The subset here: CD45RA+ positively selected. The CDR3 sequence: CASSASRGGNQPQHF. The CDR3 region has the DNA TGTGCCAGCAGCGCGAGCAGGGGTGGCAATCAGCCCCAGCATTTT.